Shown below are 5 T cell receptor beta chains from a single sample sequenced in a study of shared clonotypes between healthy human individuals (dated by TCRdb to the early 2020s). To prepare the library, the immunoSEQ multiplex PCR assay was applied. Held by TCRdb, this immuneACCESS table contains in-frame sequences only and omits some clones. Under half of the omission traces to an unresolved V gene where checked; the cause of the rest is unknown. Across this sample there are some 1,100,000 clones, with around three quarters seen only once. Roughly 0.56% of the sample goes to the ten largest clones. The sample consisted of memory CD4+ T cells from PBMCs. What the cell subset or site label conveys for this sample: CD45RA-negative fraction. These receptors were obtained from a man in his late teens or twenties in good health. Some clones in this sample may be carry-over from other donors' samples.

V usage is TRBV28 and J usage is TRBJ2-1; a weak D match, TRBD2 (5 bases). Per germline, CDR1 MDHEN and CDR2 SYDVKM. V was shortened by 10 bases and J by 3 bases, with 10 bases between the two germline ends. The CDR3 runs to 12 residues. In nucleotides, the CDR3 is TGTGCCATCTCGGGGAACTACAATGAGCAGTTCTTC. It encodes CAISGNYNEQFF.

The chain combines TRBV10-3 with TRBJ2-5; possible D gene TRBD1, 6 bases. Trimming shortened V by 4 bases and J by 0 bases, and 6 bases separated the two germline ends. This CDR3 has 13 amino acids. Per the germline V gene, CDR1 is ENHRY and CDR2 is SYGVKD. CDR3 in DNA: TGTGCCATCAGTGGGGACAACCAAGAGACCCAGTACTTC. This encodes CAISGDNQETQYF.

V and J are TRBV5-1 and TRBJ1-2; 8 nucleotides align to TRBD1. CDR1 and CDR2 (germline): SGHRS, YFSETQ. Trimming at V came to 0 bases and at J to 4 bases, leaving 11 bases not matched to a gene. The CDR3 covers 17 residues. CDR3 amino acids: CASSLAQDRTGSYGYTF. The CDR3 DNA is TGCGCCAGCAGCTTGGCTCAGGATAGGACAGGGAGCTATGGCTACACCTTC.

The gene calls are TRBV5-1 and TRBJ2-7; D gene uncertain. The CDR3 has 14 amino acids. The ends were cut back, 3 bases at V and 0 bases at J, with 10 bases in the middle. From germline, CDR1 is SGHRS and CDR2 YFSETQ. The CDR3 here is CASSSPDGSYEQYF. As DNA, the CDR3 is TGCGCCAGCAGCTCCCCGGACGGCTCCTACGAGCAGTACTTC.

The CDR3 protein is CASSPTGVYSPSGNTIYF. The CDR3 region has the DNA TGTGCCAGCAGCCCGACAGGGGTCTACTCCCCCTCTGGAAACACCATATATTTT. The chain links TRBV7-9 to TRBJ1-3; 8 bases are a match to TRBD1. The V gene end was trimmed by 5 bases and the J gene end by 0 bases; junction bases not matched to a gene: 12. The CDR3 extends over 18 amino acids. Germline-derived CDR1 and CDR2 are SEHNR and FQNEAQ (reference sequence).